The 26 T cell receptor beta chains below come from one sample, sequenced in a study of shared clonotypes between healthy human individuals. Sequencing was performed with immunoSEQ multiplex PCR; in TCRdb, only in-frame clones are kept and a portion is missing. Altogether millions of clones are present, approximately 93% being singletons, with the ten largest covering 0.39%. Input material: naive CD4+ T cells from PBMCs. As to subset: CD45RA+ positively selected. The receptors here all came from a man younger than 30 in good health. Some clones in this sample may be carry-over from other donors' samples.

The rearrangement links TRBV7-6 to TRBJ2-7, with 11 positions matching TRBD1. The CDR3 length is 14 residues. J lost 4 bases, V lost 5 bases, and 4 bases had no gene match. CDR1 is SGHVS and CDR2 is FNYEAQ in the germline V gene. CDR3 region: CASSRDRGSYEQYF. The CDR3 nucleotides are TGTGCCAGCAGCCGGGACAGGGGGTCATACGAGCAGTACTTC.

The chain couples TRBV5-4 to TRBJ1-2; unclear D gene. V shed 2 bases and J shed 7 bases, with 15 bases lying between them. The CDR3 extends over 14 amino acids. Germline CDR1 is SGHNT and CDR2 is YYREEE (reference sequence). DNA for the CDR3: TGTGCCAGCAGCTTCGGCGGCGGGAGTGGTGGCTACACCTTC. Protein product: CASSFGGGSGGYTF.

The rearrangement uses TRBV27 and TRBJ1-1; 8 nucleotides line up with TRBD1. The CDR3 covers 15 residues. J gave up 1 base and V 2 bases, and 3 bases lay outside the gene matches. Per the germline V gene, CDR1 is MNHEY and CDR2 is SMNVEV (reference sequence). This CDR3 is CASSLHRGGNTEAFF. The CDR3 DNA sequence: TGTGCCAGCAGTTTACACAGGGGGGGGAACACTGAAGCTTTCTTT.

The genes are TRBV5-6 and TRBJ1-4; 7 bases fit TRBD1. V was pared by 4 bases and J by 6 bases, with 6 bases of the junction left unmatched. The CDR3 has 14 amino acids. In germline, CDR1 is SGHDT, CDR2 YYEEEE. This CDR3 reads CASSPGQTYEKLFF. Written as DNA, the CDR3 is TGTGCCAGCAGCCCGGGACAGACCTATGAAAAACTGTTTTTT.

The chain combines TRBV7-2 with TRBJ2-3; 13 nucleotides agree with TRBD2. Unmatched junction bases numbered 3, after V lost 4 bases and J lost 2 bases. The CDR3 spans 16 residues. Per the germline V gene, CDR1 is SGHTA and CDR2 is FQGNSA. CDR3 sequence (DNA): TGTGCCAGCAGCTCTGGACTAGCGGGAGTCACAGATACGCAGTATTTT. It specifies CASSSGLAGVTDTQYF.

V gene TRBV27 combines with J gene TRBJ1-1, with 9 nucleotides matching TRBD1. CDR1 is MNHEY, CDR2 SMNVEV, per germline (reference sequence). V was clipped by 1 base and J by 11 bases; unmatched bases: 11. The CDR3 spans 15 residues. The CDR3 spells CASSLYATGGVPAFF. The CDR3 region has the DNA TGTGCCAGCAGTTTATACGCGACAGGGGGGGTGCCGGCTTTCTTT.

V and J are TRBV5-4 and TRBJ2-5; 7 bases agree with TRBD1. The CDR3 runs 18 residues. The germline gives CDR1 SGHNT, CDR2 YYREEE (reference sequence). V shed 2 bases and J 4 bases; nucleotides not matched to a gene: 17. CDR3 amino acids: CASSFSSLRRQGIETQYF. CDR3 nucleotide sequence: TGTGCCAGCAGCTTTTCTTCTCTGAGGAGACAGGGTATAGAGACCCAGTACTTC. Variable domain in full (rest from reference TRBV5-4 and TRBJ2-5): ETGVTQSPTHLIKTRGQQVTLRCSSQSGHNTVSWYQQALGQGPQFIFQYYREEENGRGNFPPRFSGLQFPNYSSELNVNALELDDSALYLCASSFSSLRRQGIETQYFGPGTRLLVL.

The chain has TRBV5-1 and TRBJ2-2; maybe TRBD1 (6 bases). Germline V gives CDR1 SGHRS, CDR2 YFSETQ. Trimming left V 3 bases short and J 1 base short, with 13 bases between. This CDR3 has 16 amino acids. The CDR3 DNA reads as TGCGCCAGCAGCTCCGGACAGTTCTTGAACACCGGGGAGCTGTTTTTT. The encoded protein is CASSSGQFLNTGELFF. Together with reference TRBV5-1 and TRBJ2-2, the CDR3 gives the full variable domain: KAGVTQTPRYLIKTRGQQVTLSCSPISGHRSVSWYQQTPGQGLQFLFEYFSETQRNKGNFPGRFSGRQFSNSRSEMNVSTLELGDSALYLCASSSGQFLNTGELFFGEGSRLTVL.

Details on this clone: The sample carries other DNA sequences with the same CDR3. The genes are TRBV5-1 and TRBJ2-5; D may match TRBD1 or TRBD2 (9 bases each). Germline loops: CDR1 SGHRS, CDR2 YFSETQ. This CDR3 has 15 amino acids. The V gene lost 4 bases and the J gene lost 2 bases, with 15 bases spanning the gap. The CDR3 loop is CASSLAGQGQETQYF. DNA for the CDR3: TGCGCCAGCAGCCTAGCGGGACAGGGACAAGAGACCCAGTACTTC.

The chain recombines TRBV6-5 with TRBJ2-7; TRBD1 agrees at 10 bases. The CDR3 extends over 15 amino acids. Trimming cost V 4 bases and J 4 bases; bases outside gene matches: 7. Looked up from germline, CDR1 is MNHEY and CDR2 is SVGAGI. CDR3 sequence (DNA): TGTGCCAGCAGTTCCCGGGACAGGGGCCTTTACGAGCAGTACTTC. Protein: CASSSRDRGLYEQYF.

The rearrangement uses TRBV28 and TRBJ1-4; the match to TRBD1 covers 8 bases. V gave up 6 bases and J gave up 8 bases; unmatched junction bases: 17. The germline V gene encodes CDR1 MDHEN and CDR2 SYDVKM. The CDR3 is made up of 17 amino acids. In DNA, the CDR3 is TGTGCCAGCAGCCCGGCCCCCAGGGGGCGCGGGGGAGAAAAACTGTTTTTT. It is translated as CASSPAPRGRGGEKLFF.

Here the CDR3 reads CSGLGRGQRGEKLFF. In nucleotides, the CDR3 is TGCAGCGGCTTGGGCCGGGGACAACGGGGTGAAAAACTGTTTTTT. The genes are TRBV29-1 and TRBJ1-4, with D possibly TRBD1 on 6 matching bases. The germline gives CDR1 SQVTM, CDR2 ANQGSEA. This CDR3 is 15 amino acids long. The V end lost 7 bases, the J end lost 7 bases, and 22 bases lay between the germline ends.

As regards this clone: The sample carries other DNA sequences with the same CDR3. The V call is TRBV5-1, the J call TRBJ2-6, with TRBD2 identical over 7 bases. J was trimmed by 4 bases and V by 4 bases; bases with no gene match: 5. Germline CDR1 is SGHRS and CDR2 is YFSETQ. The CDR3 covers 15 residues. The CDR3 loop reads CASSLTSSGANVLTF. CDR3 in DNA: TGCGCCAGCAGCCTGACTAGCTCCGGGGCCAACGTCCTGACTTTC.

The CDR3 is CASSYRPGAGGNTIYF. CDR3 coding DNA: TGTGCCAGCAGTTACCGCCCGGGGGCGGGTGGAAACACCATATATTTT. The chain links TRBV6-5 to TRBJ1-3; D might be TRBD1 (6 bases). The V end was cut by 2 bases, the J end by 3 bases, with 14 bases between. Germline CDR1 reads MNHEY; CDR2 reads SVGAGI. There are 16 residues in the CDR3.

The genes are TRBV5-4 and TRBJ2-1, with unresolved D. The V end was cut by 0 bases, the J end by 6 bases, with 4 bases between. Germline loops: CDR1 SGHNT, CDR2 YYREEE (reference sequence). The CDR3 covers 12 residues. CDR3 DNA: TGTGCCAGCAGCTTGGGCGTCAATGAGCAGTTCTTC. The encoded protein is CASSLGVNEQFF.

CDR3 coding DNA: TGTGCCAGCAGTCCCGGGCAGGGGTACACAGATACGCAGTATTTT. Its translation: CASSPGQGYTDTQYF. V and J are TRBV6-5 and TRBJ2-3; D possibly corresponds to TRBD1 (6 bases). From germline, CDR1 is MNHEY and CDR2 SVGAGI. V was trimmed by 5 bases and J by 2 bases, leaving 14 bases between them. The CDR3 extends over 15 amino acids.

V is TRBV5-4 and J is TRBJ2-3; TRBD2 might be the D (5 bases). Trimming took off 6 bases at V and 3 bases at J, with 20 bases between the two ends. From germline, CDR1 is SGHNT and CDR2 YYREEE (reference sequence). The CDR3 is 16 amino acids. CDR3 sequence reads: CASTTGAGGKTDTQYF. The CDR3 DNA reads as TGTGCCAGCACAACGGGCGCTGGAGGCAAAACAGATACGCAGTATTTT.

The gene calls are TRBV27 and TRBJ2-3; D may match TRBD1 or TRBD2 (5 bases each). CDR1 is MNHEY, CDR2 SMNVEV, per germline (reference sequence). V gave up 5 bases and J gave up 6 bases, with 12 bases separating them. CDR3 length equals 13 residues. The CDR3 DNA sequence: TGTGCCAGCAGTAGGGACGGTGGGGATACGCAGTATTTT. Translation gives CASSRDGGDTQYF.

V usage is TRBV4-1 and J usage is TRBJ2-7; D is perhaps TRBD2 (5 bases). The CDR3 is 15 residues long. Looked up from germline, CDR1 is MGHRA and CDR2 is YSYEKL. The ends were cut back, 1 base at V and 9 bases at J, with 19 bases in the middle. For the CDR3, the DNA is TGCGCCAGCAGCCAAGTTCGTACCGGTGAAAGCGGGCAGTACTTC. Its translation is CASSQVRTGESGQYF.

This clone has only one observation. The chain combines TRBV27 with TRBJ2-7, with D tentatively TRBD1 (6 bases). The CDR3 has 14 residues. The V end lost 6 bases, the J end lost 4 bases, and 16 bases lay between the germline ends. Germline loops: CDR1 MNHEY, CDR2 SMNVEV (reference sequence). In DNA form, the CDR3 reads TGTGCCAGCAGCAACGATGGGGGCCCTTACGAGCAGTACTTC. Protein: CASSNDGGPYEQYF.

The V and J genes are TRBV4-1 and TRBJ2-6, with TRBD2 as a possible D gene (7 bases). Germline loops: CDR1 MGHRA, CDR2 YSYEKL. Trimming took off 3 bases at V and 2 bases at J, with 17 bases between the two ends. There are 18 residues in the CDR3. This CDR3 reads CASSHPFGGAAGANVLTF. DNA of the CDR3: TGCGCCAGCAGCCATCCCTTTGGGGGGGCGGCTGGGGCCAACGTCCTGACTTTC.

V gene TRBV19 combines with J gene TRBJ2-7; D is unresolved. Germline V lookup: CDR1 LNHDA, CDR2 SQIVND (reference sequence). The V end was cut by 9 bases, the J end by 7 bases, with 22 bases between. The CDR3 has 14 amino acids. The CDR3 is CARREPPAPKEQYF. The DNA of the CDR3 is TGTGCCAGACGCGAACCACCGGCACCAAAAGAGCAGTACTTC.

The rearrangement uses TRBV5-1 and TRBJ1-2, with D possibly being TRBD1 (6 bases). The CDR3 has 14 amino acids. Germline V gene data show CDR1 as SGHRS and CDR2 as YFSETQ. The V and J ends lost 0 bases and 5 bases respectively, with 11 bases between them. The chain's CDR3 is CASSLATDSYGYTF. The CDR3, as DNA: TGCGCCAGCAGCTTGGCCACGGACAGTTATGGCTACACCTTC.

In nucleotides, the CDR3 is TGTGCCAGCAACGCAGGGTATGTGAGCAATCAGCCCCAGCATTTT. Its translation is CASNAGYVSNQPQHF. This chain uses TRBV28 with TRBJ1-5, with D perhaps matching TRBD1 (5 bases). V lost 7 bases and J 1 base, leaving 14 bases between the germline ends. CDR1 is MDHEN and CDR2 is SYDVKM in the germline V gene. The CDR3 has 15 residues. Full variable domain (outside the CDR3, taken from reference TRBV28 and TRBJ1-5): DVKVTQSSRYLVKRTGEKVFLECVQDMDHENMFWYRQDPGLGLRLIYFSYDVKMKEKGDIPEGYSVSREKKERFSLILESASTNQTSMYLCASNAGYVSNQPQHFGDGTRLSIL.

The V and J genes are TRBV5-1 and TRBJ2-1; D is possibly TRBD1 (5 bases). The germline V gene encodes CDR1 SGHRS and CDR2 YFSETQ. CDR3 length equals 14 residues. V lost 3 bases to trimming and J lost 8 bases, with 15 bases between them. The CDR3 DNA is TGCGCCAGCAGCTCGCAGGGAATCGGATATGAGCAGTTCTTC. Residues: CASSSQGIGYEQFF.

This chain connects TRBV28 to TRBJ2-7; no firm D call. CDR1 is MDHEN, CDR2 SYDVKM, per germline. The V gene lost 2 bases and the J gene lost 3 bases, with 14 bases spanning the gap. The CDR3 length is 15 residues. The CDR3 is CASSLMGGINYEQYF. CDR3 sequence (DNA): TGTGCCAGCAGTTTAATGGGCGGAATTAACTACGAGCAGTACTTC. Supplemented by reference TRBV28 and TRBJ2-7, the full variable domain reads DVKVTQSSRYLVKRTGEKVFLECVQDMDHENMFWYRQDPGLGLRLIYFSYDVKMKEKGDIPEGYSVSREKKERFSLILESASTNQTSMYLCASSLMGGINYEQYFGPGTRLTVT.